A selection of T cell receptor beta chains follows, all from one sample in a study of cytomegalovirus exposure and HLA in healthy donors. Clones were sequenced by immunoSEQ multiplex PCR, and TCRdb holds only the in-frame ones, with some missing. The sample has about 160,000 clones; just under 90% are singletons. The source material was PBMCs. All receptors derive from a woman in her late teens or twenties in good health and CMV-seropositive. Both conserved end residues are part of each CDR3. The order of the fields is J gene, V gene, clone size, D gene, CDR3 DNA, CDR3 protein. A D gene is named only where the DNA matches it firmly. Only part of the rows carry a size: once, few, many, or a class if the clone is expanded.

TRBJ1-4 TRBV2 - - TGTGCCAGCAGTGAAGCGATCGCACTAAGGGGAGGAGGTGAAAAACTGTTTTTT CASSEAIALRGGGEKLFF
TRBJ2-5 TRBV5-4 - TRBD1 TGTGCCAGCAGCTTGGAGCAGGGGGCGAGCGGAGAGACCCAGTACTTC CASSLEQGASGETQYF
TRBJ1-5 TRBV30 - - TGTGCCTGGAGTGGGGGAGGAAACAATCAGCCCCAGCATTTT CAWSGGGNNQPQHF
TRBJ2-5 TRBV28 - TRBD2 TGTGCCAGCAGACGGACTAGCGGATTCCAAGAGACCCAGTACTTC CASRRTSGFQETQYF
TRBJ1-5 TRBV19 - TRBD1 TGTGCCAGTAGTATAGACGGACAGGGCGGTCAGCCCCAGCATTTT CASSIDGQGGQPQHF
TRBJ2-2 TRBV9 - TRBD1 TGTGCCAGCAGCGCCTTGACAGGGGGCGGCACCGGGGAGCTGTTTTTT CASSALTGGGTGELFF
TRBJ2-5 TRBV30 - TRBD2 TGTGCCTGGAACCTCGGGGGGTTGGAGACCCAGTACTTC CAWNLGGLETQYF
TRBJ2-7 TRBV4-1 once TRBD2 TGCGCCAGCAGCCAGAACCCCCAGACTAGCGGGGACTACGAGCAGTACTTC CASSQNPQTSGDYEQYF
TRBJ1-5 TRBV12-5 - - TGTGCTAGTGGCCCCTATCAGCCCCAGCATTTT CASGPYQPQHF
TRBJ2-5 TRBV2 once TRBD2 TGTGCCAGCAGAGGAGTCAGGCGGGGGGAGACCCAGTACTTC CASRGVRRGETQYF
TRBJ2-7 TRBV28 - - TGTGCCAGCAGTTTATTAGGCGGGCCCTACGAGCAGTACTTC CASSLLGGPYEQYF
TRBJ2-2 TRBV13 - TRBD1 TGTGCCAGCAGTACAAGCGGACAGGGTCAAGGGGGGGAGCTGTTTTTT CASSTSGQGQGGELFF
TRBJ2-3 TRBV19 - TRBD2 TGTGCCAGTAGGACGACTAGCGGGATCGATACGCAGTATTTT CASRTTSGIDTQYF
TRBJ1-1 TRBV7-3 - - TGTGCCAGCATAAAGAGCGCGGGTAGTACTGAAGCTTTCTTT CASIKSAGSTEAFF
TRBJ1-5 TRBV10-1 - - TGCGCCAGCAGTGAGTCCTTCAATCAGCCCCAGCATTTT CASSESFNQPQHF
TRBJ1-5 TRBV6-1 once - TGTGCCAGCAGAGAACAGTTCAATCAGCCCCAGCATTTT CASREQFNQPQHF
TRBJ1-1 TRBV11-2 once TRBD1 TGTGCCAGCAGCGCCTCAGGGACAGGGGGCACTGAAGCTTTCTTT CASSASGTGGTEAFF
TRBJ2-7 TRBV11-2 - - TGTGCCAGCAGCCAAGTCTTTGGAGCCTACGAGCAGTACTTC CASSQVFGAYEQYF
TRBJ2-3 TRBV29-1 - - TGCAGCGTTGAAAAGGACTCCCTTGAGGGAGATACGCAGTATTTT CSVEKDSLEGDTQYF
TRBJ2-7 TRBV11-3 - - TGTGCCAGCAGCCAGGGGTCGGGCGAGCAGTACTTC CASSQGSGEQYF
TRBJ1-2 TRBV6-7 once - TGTGCCAGCAGCTATCCCGTTCATCAATGGAGGGGCTACACCTTC CASSYPVHQWRGYTF
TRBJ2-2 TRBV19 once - TGTGCCAGTAGCCTAGGACTGCACACCGGGGAGCTGTTTTTT CASSLGLHTGELFF
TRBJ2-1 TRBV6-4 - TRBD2 TGTGCCAGCAGTGTCGGGGCGGGAGCCGGCAATGAGCAGTTCTTC CASSVGAGAGNEQFF
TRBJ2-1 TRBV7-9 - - TGTGCCAGCAGCGCCAGTACGTCAAGGGCGGGTTACAATGAGCAGTTCTTC CASSASTSRAGYNEQFF
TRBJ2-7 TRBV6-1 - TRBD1 TGTGCCAGCAGTGAGGGGACAGGGAAACACGAGCAGTACTTC CASSEGTGKHEQYF
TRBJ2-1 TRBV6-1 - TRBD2 TGTGCCAGCAGATACGACTCGACCGGGGGGAATGAGCAGTTCTTC CASRYDSTGGNEQFF
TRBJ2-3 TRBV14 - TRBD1 TGTGCCAGCAGCCATCTTCGACAGGGGTTTGGCACAGATACGCAGTATTTT CASSHLRQGFGTDTQYF
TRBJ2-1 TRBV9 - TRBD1 TGTGCCAGCGGCCTGGGGACAGCCTACAATGAGCAGTTCTTC CASGLGTAYNEQFF
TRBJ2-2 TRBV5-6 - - TGTGCCAGCAGCTATGGAGTGCGCGGGGAGCTGTTTTTT CASSYGVRGELFF
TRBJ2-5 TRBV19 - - TGTGCCAGTTCAGTGACTAGGATGTACCAAGAGACCCAGTACTTC CASSVTRMYQETQYF
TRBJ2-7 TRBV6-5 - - TGTGCCAGCATGAAAGACAGCGCCTCCTACGAGCAGTACTTC CASMKDSASYEQYF
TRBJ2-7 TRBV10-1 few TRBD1 TGCGCCAGCAGCATGTCGGGACAGGGAGATCGCGAGCAGTACTTC CASSMSGQGDREQYF
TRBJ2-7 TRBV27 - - TGTGCCAGCAGTTTCTCTAACCATCTAAACGAGCAGTACTTC CASSFSNHLNEQYF
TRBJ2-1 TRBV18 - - TGTGCCAGCTCACCATACTACAATGAGCAGTTCTTC CASSPYYNEQFF
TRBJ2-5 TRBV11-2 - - TGTGCCAGCAGCTTAACATCCCCTGAGACCCAGTACTTC CASSLTSPETQYF
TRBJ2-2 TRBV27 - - TGTGCCAGCAGTTCTGTCGGATCGGGCGGGGAGCTGTTTTTT CASSSVGSGGELFF
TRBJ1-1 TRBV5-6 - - TGTGCCAGCAGCGCAGTACCGGGGAAAAACACTGAAGCTTTCTTT CASSAVPGKNTEAFF
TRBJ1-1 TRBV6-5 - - TGTGCCAGCAGTTACAATGATCTACCGTTTTCAGCTTTCTTT CASSYNDLPFSAFF
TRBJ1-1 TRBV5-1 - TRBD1 TGCGCCAGCAGCCCTCGACAGGGGGACACTGAAGCTTTCTTT CASSPRQGDTEAFF
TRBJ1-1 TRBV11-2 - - TGTGCCAGCAGCTTAGATCTCCGGACAGCGAACACTGAAGCTTTCTTT CASSLDLRTANTEAFF
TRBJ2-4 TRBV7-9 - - TGTGCCAGCAGCACGGAGATAGCCAAAAACATTCAGTACTTC CASSTEIAKNIQYF
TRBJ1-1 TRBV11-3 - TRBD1 TGTGCCAGCAGCCCTAACAGGGGAGAGACTGAAGCTTTCTTT CASSPNRGETEAFF
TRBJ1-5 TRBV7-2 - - TGTGCCAGCAGCTTAGGTCGCAGTAATCAGCCCCAGCATTTT CASSLGRSNQPQHF
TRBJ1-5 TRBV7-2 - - TGTGCCAGCAGCTCCCTAAATGGTCAGCCCCAGCATTTT CASSSLNGQPQHF
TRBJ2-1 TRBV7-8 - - TGTGCCAGCAGCTCTCGGGACTTCCACAATGAGCAGTTCTTC CASSSRDFHNEQFF
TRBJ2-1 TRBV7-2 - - TGTGCCAGCAGCCGTGTGGCCCTTAATGAGCAGTTCTTC CASSRVALNEQFF
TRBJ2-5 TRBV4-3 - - TGCGCCAGCAGCCAGAACCCTTCCCCGTCAGGCCAAGAGACCCAGTACTTC CASSQNPSPSGQETQYF
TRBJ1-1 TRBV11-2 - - TGTGCCAGCAGCTCTATGGGGCGGAAGAACACTGAAGCTTTCTTT CASSSMGRKNTEAFF
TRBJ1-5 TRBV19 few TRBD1 TGTGCCAGTAGGAACCGCCGGGACAGGGGGCGCAATCAGCCCCAGCATTTT CASRNRRDRGRNQPQHF
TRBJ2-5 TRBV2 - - TGTGCCAGCAGTGTACTAGGGCCGGAGACCCAGTACTTC CASSVLGPETQYF
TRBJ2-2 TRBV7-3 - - TGTGCCAGCAGTTCCACGAACACCGGGGAGCTGTTTTTT CASSSTNTGELFF